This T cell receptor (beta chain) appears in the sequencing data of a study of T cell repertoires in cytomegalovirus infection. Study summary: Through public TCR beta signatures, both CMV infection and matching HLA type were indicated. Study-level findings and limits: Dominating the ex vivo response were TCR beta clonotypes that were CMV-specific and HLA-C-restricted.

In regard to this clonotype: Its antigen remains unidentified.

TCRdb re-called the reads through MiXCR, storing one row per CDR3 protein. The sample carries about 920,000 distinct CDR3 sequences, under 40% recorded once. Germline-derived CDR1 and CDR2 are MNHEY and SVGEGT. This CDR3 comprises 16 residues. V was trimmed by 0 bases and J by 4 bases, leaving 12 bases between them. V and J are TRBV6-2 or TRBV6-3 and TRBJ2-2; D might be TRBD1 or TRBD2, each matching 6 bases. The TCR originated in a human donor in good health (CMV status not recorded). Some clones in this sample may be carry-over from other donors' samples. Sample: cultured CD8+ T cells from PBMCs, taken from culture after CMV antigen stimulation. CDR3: CASSYSGGQVTGELFF. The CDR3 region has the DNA TGTGCCAGCAGTTACTCTGGGGGGCAGGTCACCGGGGAGCTGTTTTTT.